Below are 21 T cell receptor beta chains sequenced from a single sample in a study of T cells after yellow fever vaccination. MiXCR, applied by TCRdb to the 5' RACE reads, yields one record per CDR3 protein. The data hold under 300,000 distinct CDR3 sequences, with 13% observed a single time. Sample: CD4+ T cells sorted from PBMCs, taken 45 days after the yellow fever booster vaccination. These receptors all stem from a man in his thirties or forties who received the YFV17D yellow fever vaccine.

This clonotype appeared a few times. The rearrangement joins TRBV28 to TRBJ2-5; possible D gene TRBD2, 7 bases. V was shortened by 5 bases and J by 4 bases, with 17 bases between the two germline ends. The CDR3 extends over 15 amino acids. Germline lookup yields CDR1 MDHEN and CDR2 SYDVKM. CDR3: CASSPPGLGGETQYF. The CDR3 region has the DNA TGTGCCAGCAGTCCTCCCGGACTAGGGGGAGAGACCCAGTACTTC.

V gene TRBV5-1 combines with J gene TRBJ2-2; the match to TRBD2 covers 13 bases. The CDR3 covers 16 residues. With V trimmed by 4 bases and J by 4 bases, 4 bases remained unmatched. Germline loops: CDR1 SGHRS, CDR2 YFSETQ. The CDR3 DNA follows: TGCGCCAGCAGCGCAAGACTAGCGGGAGGCACCGGGGAGCTGTTTTTT. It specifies CASSARLAGGTGELFF.

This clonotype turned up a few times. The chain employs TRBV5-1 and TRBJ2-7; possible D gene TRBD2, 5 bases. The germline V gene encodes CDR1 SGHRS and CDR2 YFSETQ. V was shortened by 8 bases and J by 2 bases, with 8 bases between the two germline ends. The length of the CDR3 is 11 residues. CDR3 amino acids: CASGETYEQYF. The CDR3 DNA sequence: TGCGCCAGTGGGGAGACCTACGAGCAGTACTTC.

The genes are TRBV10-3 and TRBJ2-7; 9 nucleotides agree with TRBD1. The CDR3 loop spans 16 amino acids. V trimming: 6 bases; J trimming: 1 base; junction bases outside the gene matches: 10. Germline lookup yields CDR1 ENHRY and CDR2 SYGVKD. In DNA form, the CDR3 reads TGTGCCATCAGACATCCCGGGACAGGGTTATCCTACGAGCAGTACTTC. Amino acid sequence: CAIRHPGTGLSYEQYF.

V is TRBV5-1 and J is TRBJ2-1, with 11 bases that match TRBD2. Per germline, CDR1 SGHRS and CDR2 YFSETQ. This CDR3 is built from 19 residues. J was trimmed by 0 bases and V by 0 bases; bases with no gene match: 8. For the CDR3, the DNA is TGCGCCAGCAGCTTGGATCGGACTAGCGGGTCCCCCTCCTACAATGAGCAGTTCTTC. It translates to CASSLDRTSGSPSYNEQFF.

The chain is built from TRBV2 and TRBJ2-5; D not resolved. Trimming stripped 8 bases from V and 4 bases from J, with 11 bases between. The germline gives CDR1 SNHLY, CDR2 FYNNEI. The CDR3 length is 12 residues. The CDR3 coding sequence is TGTGCCAGCCTTAAGGGAAGAGAGACCCAGTACTTC. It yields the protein CASLKGRETQYF.

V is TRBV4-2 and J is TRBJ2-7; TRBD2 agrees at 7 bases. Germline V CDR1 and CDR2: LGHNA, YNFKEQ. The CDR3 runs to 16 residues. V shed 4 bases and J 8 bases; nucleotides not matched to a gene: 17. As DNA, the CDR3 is TGTGCCAGCAGCCCTTCGTTGGCGCGGGAGCAGTACAAGCAGTACTTC. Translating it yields CASSPSLAREQYKQYF.

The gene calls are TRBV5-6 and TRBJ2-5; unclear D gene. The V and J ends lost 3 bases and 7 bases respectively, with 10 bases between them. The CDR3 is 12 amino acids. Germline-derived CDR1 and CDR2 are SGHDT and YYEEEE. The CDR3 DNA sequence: TGTGCCAGCAGCTCGTCAAAAGTGACCCAGTACTTC. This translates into CASSSSKVTQYF.

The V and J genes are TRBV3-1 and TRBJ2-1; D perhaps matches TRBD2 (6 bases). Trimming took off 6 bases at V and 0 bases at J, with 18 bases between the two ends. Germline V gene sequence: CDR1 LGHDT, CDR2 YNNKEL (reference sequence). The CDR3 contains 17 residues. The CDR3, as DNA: TGTGCCAGCAGTCGAATTCGGCGGGGTAGCTCCTACAATGAGCAGTTCTTC. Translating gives CASSRIRRGSSYNEQFF.

The CDR3 DNA is TGTGCCAGCAGCCCGGCGCCGGGAGGCCACAATGAGCAGTTCTTC. Residues: CASSPAPGGHNEQFF. The chain is built from TRBV5-4 and TRBJ2-1, with 7 bases matching TRBD2. There are 15 residues in the CDR3. Trimming at V came to 4 bases and at J to 5 bases, leaving 9 bases not matched to a gene. CDR1 is SGHNT and CDR2 is YYREEE in the germline V gene (reference sequence). Full variable domain (remainder filled in from reference TRBV5-4 and TRBJ2-1): ETGVTQSPTHLIKTRGQQVTLRCSSQSGHNTVSWYQQALGQGPQFIFQYYREEENGRGNFPPRFSGLQFPNYSSELNVNALELDDSALYLCASSPAPGGHNEQFFGPGTRLTVL.

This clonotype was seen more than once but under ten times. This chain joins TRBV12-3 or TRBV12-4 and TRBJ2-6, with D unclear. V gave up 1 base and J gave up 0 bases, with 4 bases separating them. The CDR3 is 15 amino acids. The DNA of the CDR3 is TGTGCCAGCAGTTTAGTGAACTCTGGGGCCAACGTCCTGACTTTC. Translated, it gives CASSLVNSGANVLTF.

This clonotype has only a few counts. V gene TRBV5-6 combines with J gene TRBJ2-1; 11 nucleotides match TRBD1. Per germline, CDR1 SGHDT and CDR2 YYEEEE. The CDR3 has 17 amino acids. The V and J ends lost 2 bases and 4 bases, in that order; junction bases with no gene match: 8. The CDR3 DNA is TGTGCCAGCAGCTTCTTGTCGGGACAGGGGGTTTACAATGAGCAGTTCTTC. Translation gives CASSFLSGQGVYNEQFF.

CDR3 loop: CATRTSGGTDTQYF. The CDR3 nucleotides are TGTGCCACCCGAACTAGCGGAGGCACAGATACGCAGTATTTT. The chain is built from TRBV10-3 and TRBJ2-3; 8 bases are shared with TRBD2. Germline CDR1 and CDR2: ENHRY and SYGVKD. The trim removed 10 bases at V and 1 base at J, leaving 7 bases unmatched. The CDR3 has 14 residues.

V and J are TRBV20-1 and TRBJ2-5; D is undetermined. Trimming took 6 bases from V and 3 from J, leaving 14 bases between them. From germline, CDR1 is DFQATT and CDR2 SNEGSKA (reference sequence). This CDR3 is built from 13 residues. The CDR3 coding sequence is TGCAGTGCCACCCAATTCGAAGAAGAGACCCAGTACTTC. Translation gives CSATQFEEETQYF.

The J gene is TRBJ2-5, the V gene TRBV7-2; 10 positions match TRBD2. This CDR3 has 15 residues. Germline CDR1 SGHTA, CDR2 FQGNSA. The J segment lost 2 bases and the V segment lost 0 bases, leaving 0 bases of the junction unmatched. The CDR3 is CASSLASGRQETQYF. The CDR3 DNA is TGTGCCAGCAGCTTAGCTAGCGGGAGGCAAGAGACCCAGTACTTC.

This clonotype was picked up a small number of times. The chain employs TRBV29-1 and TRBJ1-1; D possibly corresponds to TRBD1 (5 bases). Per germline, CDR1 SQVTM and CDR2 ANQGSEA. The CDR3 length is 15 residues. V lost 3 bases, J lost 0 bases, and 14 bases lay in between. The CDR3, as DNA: TGCAGCGTTGATCATTCGGCAGGGCTGAACACTGAAGCTTTCTTT. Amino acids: CSVDHSAGLNTEAFF. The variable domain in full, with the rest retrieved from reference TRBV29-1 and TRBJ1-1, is SAVISQKPSRDICQRGTSLTIQCQVDSQVTMMFWYRQQPGQSLTLIATANQGSEATYESGFVIDKFPISRPNLTFSTLTVSNMSPEDSSIYLCSVDHSAGLNTEAFFGQGTRLTVV.

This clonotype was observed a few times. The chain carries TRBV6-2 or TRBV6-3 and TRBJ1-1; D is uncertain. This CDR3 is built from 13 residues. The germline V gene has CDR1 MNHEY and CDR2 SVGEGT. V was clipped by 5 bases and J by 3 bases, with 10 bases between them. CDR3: CASSTDTYTEAFF. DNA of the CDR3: TGTGCCAGCAGTACCGACACTTACACTGAAGCTTTCTTT.

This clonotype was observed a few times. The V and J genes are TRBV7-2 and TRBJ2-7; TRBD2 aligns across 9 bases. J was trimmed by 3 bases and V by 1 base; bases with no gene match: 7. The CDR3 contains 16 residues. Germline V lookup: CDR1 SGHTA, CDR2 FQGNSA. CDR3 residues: CASSLVIGLASYEQYF. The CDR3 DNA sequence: TGTGCCAGCAGCTTAGTAATCGGACTAGCGAGCTACGAGCAGTACTTC.

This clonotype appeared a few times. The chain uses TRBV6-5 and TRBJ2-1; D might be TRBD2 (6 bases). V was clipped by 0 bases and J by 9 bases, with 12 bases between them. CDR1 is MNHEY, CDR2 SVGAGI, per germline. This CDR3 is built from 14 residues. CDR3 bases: TGTGCCAGCAGTTACTCCGGGGGACCAGGTGAGCAGTTCTTC. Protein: CASSYSGGPGEQFF.

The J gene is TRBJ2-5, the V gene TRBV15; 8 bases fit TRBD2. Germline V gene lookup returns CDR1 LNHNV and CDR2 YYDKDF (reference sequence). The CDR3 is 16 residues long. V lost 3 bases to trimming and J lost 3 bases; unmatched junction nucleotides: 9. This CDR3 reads CATSSPSGRWEETQYF. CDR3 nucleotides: TGTGCCACCAGCAGCCCCAGCGGGAGATGGGAAGAGACCCAGTACTTC.

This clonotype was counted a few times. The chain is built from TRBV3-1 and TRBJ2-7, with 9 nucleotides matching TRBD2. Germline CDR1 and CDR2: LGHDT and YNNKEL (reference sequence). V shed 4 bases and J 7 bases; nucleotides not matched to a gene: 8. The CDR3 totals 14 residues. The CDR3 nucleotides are TGTGCCAGCAGCCCGGTAGCGGGAGCACGGGAGCAGTACTTC. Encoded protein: CASSPVAGAREQYF.